A single sample gave rise to the 25 T cell receptor beta chains below, sequenced in a study of CD8+CD57+ T cells in acquired aplastic anemia. By flow cytometry, patients selected for sequencing had shown an expansion of CD8+CD57+ cells. TCR beta VDJ combinations and CDR3 sequences were profiled from genomic DNA. TCRdb itself ran the reads through MiXCR, one entry per CDR3 protein. The sample lists 310,000 or so distinct CDR3 sequences; 56% were seen once. Material for sequencing was sorted CD4+, CD8+, or CD8+CD57+ T cells (not recorded which) from PBMCs. These receptors all stem from a human donor with aplastic anemia.

The table lists this clonotype with a count of one. The chain uses TRBV5-4 and TRBJ1-5, with D possibly TRBD1 on 6 matching bases. Trimming removed 3 bases at V and 6 bases at J, with 22 bases between. The CDR3 length is 17 residues. Germline V gene data show CDR1 as SGHNT and CDR2 as YYREEE (reference sequence). This CDR3 reads CASSYWDSGGLGQPQHF. The DNA of the CDR3 is TGTGCCAGCAGCTATTGGGATTCGGGGGGGCTAGGTCAGCCCCAGCATTTT.

The CDR3 loop is CATSEGLAGAHEQYF. The CDR3 coding sequence is TGTGCCACCAGTGAGGGACTAGCGGGAGCCCACGAGCAGTACTTC. The rearrangement joins TRBV24-1 to TRBJ2-7; 14 bases match TRBD2. Germline trimming cut 4 bases from V and 5 bases from J; bases unmatched to any gene: 3. CDR1 is KGHDR, CDR2 SFDVKD, per germline. This CDR3 spans 15 amino acids.

This clonotype was counted a single time. V and J are TRBV10-3 and TRBJ2-7; 13 nucleotides align to TRBD2. Trimming removed 3 bases from V and 5 bases from J; junction bases left unmatched: 1. The length of the CDR3 is 14 residues. CDR1 and CDR2 from the germline V gene are ENHRY and SYGVKD. The CDR3 here is CAISDGLAGDEQYF. The DNA for the CDR3 is TGTGCCATCAGTGACGGACTAGCGGGAGACGAGCAGTACTTC.

The gene calls are TRBV20-1 and TRBJ2-5; tentative D call: TRBD1 (5 bases). This CDR3 comprises 13 residues. Germline V gives CDR1 DFQATT, CDR2 SNEGSKA (reference sequence). Trimming removed 3 bases at V and 7 bases at J, with 15 bases between. The CDR3 bases are TGCAGTGCTAGTCTCAGGGAACTCGGGACCCAGTACTTC. Translation gives CSASLRELGTQYF.

The rearrangement links TRBV2 to TRBJ2-1, with 15 bases identical to TRBD2. V shed 7 bases and J 0 bases; nucleotides not matched to a gene: 7. The CDR3 sequence is 18 residues long. CDR1 and CDR2 (germline): SNHLY, FYNNEI. The chain's CDR3 is CASNKGLAGGPSYNEQFF. Here the CDR3 DNA reads TGTGCCAGCAACAAGGGACTAGCGGGAGGCCCCTCCTACAATGAGCAGTTCTTC.

The gene calls are TRBV7-8 and TRBJ2-1; perhaps TRBD2 as D (5 bases). This CDR3 spans 12 amino acids. CDR1 is SGHVS and CDR2 is FQNEAQ in the germline V gene. Between the trimmed V and J ends, which lost 3 bases and 12 bases, there was a span of 12 bases. The CDR3 is CASSLEGRVQFF. DNA of the CDR3: TGTGCCAGCAGCTTGGAAGGGCGGGTGCAGTTCTTC.

This clonotype occurred many times. The chain's CDR3 is CAIRAYYGYTF. CDR3 nucleotides: TGTGCCATCAGAGCCTACTATGGCTACACCTTC. This chain links TRBV10-3 with TRBJ1-2, with D hard to call. The V end was cut by 6 bases, the J end by 3 bases, with 5 bases between. The CDR3 loop spans 11 amino acids. Germline V gene sequence: CDR1 ENHRY, CDR2 SYGVKD.

About this clonotype: Germline and junction disagree at one end, which may indicate a read error. This sequence joins TRBV9 and TRBJ2-1; 9 bases map to TRBD2. The CDR3 loop spans 15 amino acids. Germline V gene lookup returns CDR1 SGDLS and CDR2 YYNGEE. The CDR3 loop reads CASSASGAVYSEQFF. The CDR3 nucleotides read TGTGCCAGCAGCGCTAGCGGGGCGGTATACAGTGAGCAGTTCTTC.

This chain uses TRBV7-2 with TRBJ2-1; no firm D call. The CDR3 totals 14 residues. The germline gives CDR1 SGHTA, CDR2 FQGNSA. V was trimmed by 1 base and J by 9 bases, leaving 13 bases between them. The CDR3 reads CASSLVWDSTEQFF. CDR3 in DNA: TGTGCCAGCAGCTTAGTTTGGGATTCCACTGAGCAGTTCTTC.

This clonotype appeared a few times. The genes are TRBV24-1 and TRBJ2-5; 8 bases are shared with TRBD1. The CDR3 totals 14 residues. Losses at the gene ends were 2 bases for V and 2 bases for J; bases not matched to a gene: 0. Germline CDR1 and CDR2: KGHDR and SFDVKD. In DNA form, the CDR3 reads TGTGCCACCAGTGATTGGGACAGGCAAGAGACCCAGTACTTC. Its translation is CATSDWDRQETQYF.

The V gene is TRBV6-6, the J gene TRBJ1-1, with D possibly matching TRBD1 (5 bases). With 0 bases removed from V and 2 bases from J, the gap between germline ends came to 10 bases. This CDR3 is built from 15 residues. From germline, CDR1 is MNHNY and CDR2 SVGAGI (reference sequence). CDR3 amino acids: CASSYSRGGNTEAFF. CDR3 sequence (DNA): TGTGCCAGCAGTTACTCTAGGGGTGGAAACACTGAAGCTTTCTTT.

This clonotype was recorded a few times. This sequence joins TRBV3-1 and TRBJ2-4; D is possibly TRBD2 (6 bases). Looked up from germline, CDR1 is LGHDT and CDR2 is YNNKEL (reference sequence). Trimming pared 0 bases from V and 8 bases from J, leaving 11 bases between. CDR3 length: 14 amino acids. The CDR3, as DNA: TGTGCCAGCAGCCAAGATAACGGGGGAGACATTCAGTACTTC. Protein: CASSQDNGGDIQYF. The full variable domain, its missing parts supplied by reference TRBV3-1 and TRBJ2-4, is DTAVSQTPKYLVTQMGNDKSIKCEQNLGHDTMYWYKQDSKKFLKIMFSYNNKELIINETVPNRFSPKSPDKAHLNLHINSLELGDSAVYFCASSQDNGGDIQYFGAGTRLSVL.

This clonotype has just a few counts. This sequence joins TRBV19 and TRBJ1-6, with a weak D call TRBD1 (5 bases). Between the trimmed V and J ends, which lost 7 bases and 9 bases, there was a span of 16 bases. CDR1 is LNHDA and CDR2 is SQIVND in the germline V gene (reference sequence). This CDR3 contains 14 residues. The CDR3 DNA reads TGTGCCAGTACGGCCGGGACTTTAGGTTCACCCCTCCACTTT. Amino acid sequence: CASTAGTLGSPLHF.

The genes are TRBV20-1 and TRBJ1-2, with a possible D match to TRBD1 (5 bases). The CDR3 extends over 13 amino acids. Deletions cut 6 bases from V and 2 bases from J, with 13 bases between. Germline-derived CDR1 and CDR2 are DFQATT and SNEGSKA (reference sequence). The CDR3 loop is CSAYVGGNYGYTF. The CDR3, as DNA: TGCAGTGCCTACGTTGGGGGGAACTATGGCTACACCTTC.

This clonotype was counted at least ten times. The DNA for the CDR3 is TGTGCCACCAGTGATCGGGGGGCCACAGGGAACTACGAGCAGTACTTC. This gives the protein CATSDRGATGNYEQYF. This rearrangement joins TRBV24-1 to TRBJ2-7; a possible D gene is TRBD2 (7 bases). V lost 3 bases to trimming and J lost 3 bases, with 17 bases between them. The CDR3 is 16 amino acids. Germline assignment: CDR1 KGHDR and CDR2 SFDVKD.

J is TRBJ2-1 and V is TRBV29-1; TRBD2 is a possible D gene (5 bases). The CDR3 is made up of 12 amino acids. Per germline, CDR1 SQVTM and CDR2 ANQGSEA. V was cut by 7 bases and J by 0 bases, with 7 bases left in between. CDR3: CSGRSSYNEQFF. As DNA, the CDR3 is TGCAGCGGGAGGAGCTCCTACAATGAGCAGTTCTTC.

In its sample, this clonotype was seen once. The chain joins TRBV6-1 to TRBJ2-5; D is undetermined. Germline V gene lookup returns CDR1 MNHNS and CDR2 SASEGT. Between the trimmed V and J ends, which lost 2 bases and 5 bases, there was a span of 6 bases. The length of the CDR3 is 12 residues. CDR3 sequence (DNA): TGTGCCAGCAGTGAACACGGGGAGACCCAGTACTTC. Translated, it gives CASSEHGETQYF.

The sample holds many counts of this clonotype. The V call is TRBV7-8, the J call TRBJ2-2, with TRBD1 matching over 9 bases. V shed 3 bases and J 4 bases; nucleotides not matched to a gene: 3. Germline lookup yields CDR1 SGHVS and CDR2 FQNEAQ. There are 15 residues in the CDR3. DNA of the CDR3: TGTGCCAGCAGCTTCAACAGGGGGCGCACCGGGGAGCTGTTTTTT. This gives the protein CASSFNRGRTGELFF.

The rearrangement links TRBV7-3 to TRBJ1-1; tentatively, D is TRBD1 (5 bases). Trimming took 5 bases from V and 4 from J, leaving 11 bases between them. Germline CDR1 is SGHTA and CDR2 is FQGTGA. CDR3 length: 13 amino acids. CDR3: CASSLGHRTEAFF. The CDR3 nucleotides are TGTGCCAGCAGCCTAGGACACCGCACTGAAGCTTTCTTT. The full variable domain, completed using reference TRBV7-3 and TRBJ1-1, is GAGVSQTPSNKVTEKGKYVELRCDPISGHTALYWYRQSLGQGPEFLIYFQGTGAADDSGLPNDRFFAVRPEGSVSTLKIQRTERGDSAVYLCASSLGHRTEAFFGQGTRLTVV.

The chain is built from TRBV10-3 and TRBJ2-7; the match to TRBD2 covers 14 bases. CDR3 size: 14 residues. The ends lost 10 bases at V and 5 bases at J; junction bases unmatched: 7. The V gene's germline CDR1 is ENHRY and CDR2 SYGVKD. Here the CDR3 DNA reads TGTGCCAGTATGGGACTAGCGGGAGCACACGAGCAGTACTTC. Its translation: CASMGLAGAHEQYF.

This clonotype has at least ten counts. V gene TRBV24-1 combines with J gene TRBJ2-3, with D perhaps matching TRBD1 (6 bases). Germline lookup yields CDR1 KGHDR and CDR2 SFDVKD. This CDR3 is 14 amino acids long. Trimming took 4 bases from V and 1 from J, leaving 8 bases between them. CDR3 bases: TGTGCCACCAGTGAACAGGGCCGCACAGATACGCAGTATTTT. It specifies CATSEQGRTDTQYF.

This clonotype has only a few counts. The CDR3 DNA follows: TGTGCCAGCAGCTGGGGGACAGGGAGTTACAATGAGCAGTTCTTC. It is translated as CASSWGTGSYNEQFF. This sequence joins TRBV5-8 and TRBJ2-1, with 9 bases that match TRBD1. Germline V lookup: CDR1 SGHTS, CDR2 YDEGEE. The CDR3 has 15 amino acids. The junction had 5 bases not matched to a gene; V was cut back by 3 bases and J by 4 bases.

The chain combines TRBV7-8 with TRBJ1-5, with TRBD1 matching 9 bases. The CDR3 is 18 amino acids. The germline V gene has CDR1 SGHVS and CDR2 FQNEAQ. The V gene end was trimmed by 5 bases and the J gene end by 0 bases; junction bases not matched to a gene: 11. The DNA of the CDR3 is TGTGCCAGCAGCACAGGGGACAGGGCGCGGGATAGCAATCAGCCCCAGCATTTT. Residues: CASSTGDRARDSNQPQHF.

This clonotype was observed at least ten times. V usage is TRBV5-1 and J usage is TRBJ2-7, with TRBD2 matching 9 bases. This CDR3 has 15 residues. Germline CDR1 and CDR2: SGHRS and YFSETQ. V gave up 4 bases and J gave up 2 bases; unmatched junction bases: 7. CDR3 sequence (DNA): TGCGCCAGCAGCGTCGGTAGCGGGAGTACCTACGAGCAGTACTTC. Translating gives CASSVGSGSTYEQYF.

The chain has TRBV5-1 and TRBJ2-1; 13 bases align to TRBD2. Trimming at V came to 2 bases and at J to 7 bases, leaving 6 bases not matched to a gene. The CDR3 loop spans 16 amino acids. Germline V lookup: CDR1 SGHRS, CDR2 YFSETQ. CDR3 coding DNA: TGCGCCAGCAGCTTCATTGGGACTAGCGGGAATAATGAGCAGTTCTTC. This translates into CASSFIGTSGNNEQFF.